The entry that follows covers one TCR beta chain sequence. Its antigen remains undetermined. It has no much larger one-base neighbor in the sample; base qualities were not kept. The germline V and J ends show losses of 0 bases and 1 base respectively, and no gene match explains 9 bases of the junction. From the cysteine through the phenylalanine, the CDR3 covers 20 amino acids. Left in the record is the CDR3 DNA by itself, 60 bases read in frame from the first base. Based on the germline V gene, the CDR1 and CDR2 sequences are ENHRY and SYGVKD. The data stem from a study of PD-L1 blockade in urothelial cancer (dated by TCRdb to 2016 to 2017). Context from the whole study: Every patient began therapy around 2014 and was given atezolizumab 1,200 mg intravenously every 3 weeks. About 85% of the 29 patients were identified as males with urothelial cancer of bladder origin, and a prior smoking history was reported by 18 of 29 patients. Roughly ten patients achieved durable clinical benefit and some 20 did not. TCR sequencing covered pretreatment tumor samples and matched, serially collected peripheral blood taken before and after atezolizumab treatment. In the same patients, pretreatment tumors underwent whole exome sequencing and RNA sequencing in addition to TCR sequencing. Durable clinical benefit was defined as progression-free survival longer than 6 months, and TCR features were also tested against progression-free and overall survival. The study was an exploratory multi-omic analysis of somatic, immune and clinical correlates of response to PD-L1 blockade with atezolizumab in urothelial cancer. A median of about 150,000 T cells and 80,000 to 100,000 unique TCRs was obtained from blood samples, and a median clonality of 0.080 was observed. Patients had an ECOG performance status of 0 or 1 and had received between 0 and 3 prior chemotherapy regimens. Blood samples were analyzed at two time points: 3 weeks after treatment start (second dose) and 6 weeks after treatment start. Pretreatment blood TCR-seq was available for twenty-nine patients, at least one posttreatment blood collection was obtained for 24 patients, and tumor TCR-seq was available for 24 patients.

Overall study results and their limits: Because of the small sample size (n of about 30) and the many exploratory analyses performed, the results are intended to be regarded as hypothesis-generating. At 3 weeks after the start of treatment, tumor-associated TCR clones in peripheral blood had expanded more in patients with durable benefit (n ≈ 20, p = 0.022). Improved progression-free and overall survival was found to be associated with pretreatment peripheral blood TCR clonality below the median.

A total of some 30 patients with locally advanced or metastatic urothelial carcinoma, treated at Memorial Sloan Kettering on a trial protocol, made up the cohort. Peripheral blood mononuclear cells were collected pretreatment and during treatment, at between 1 and 8 total time points per patient. The Qiagen DNeasy Blood extraction kit was used to purify genomic DNA from total PBMCs and tumor samples. PBMCs were collected pretreatment and during treatment, and were isolated and stored as previously described. Each PCR received spiked-in synthetic TCR analog templates so that absolute template abundance could be estimated from read counts. TCRbeta CDR3 regions were amplified from genomic DNA with bias-controlled V and J gene primers using the immunoSEQ assay. Sequencing of rearranged TCRbeta segments was performed at approximately 20X coverage. The paper's data handling went like this. Clustering was used to correct sequencing errors, and CDR3s were annotated against IMGT to assign V, D and J genes. Downstream analyses used only productive TCRbeta rearrangements and left out out-of-frame or stop-codon sequences. To compute clonality, Shannon entropy was normalized by the log of the number of unique productive sequences and then subtracted from one. Fisher's exact test with Benjamini-Hochberg correction, using a cutoff of adjusted p below 0.01, was how clones that differed between time points or between blood and tumor were identified. TCRdb stores this immuneACCESS table with in-frame sequences only. Part of the clones is absent; in the studies checked, under half of the shortfall reflects unresolved V genes, and no reason is known for the rest. From that table come the V and J calls and clone size; the DNA was used to work out D and trimming. For this sample there are 60,000 to 85,000 clones; 87% appear just once. Together, the top ten hold 5% to 7% of the sample.

The TCR originated in a woman between 65 and 79 years old with urothelial cancer. This material consisted of PBMCs, taken around atezolizumab (anti-PD-L1) treatment. The sequence links TRBV10-3 to TRBJ2-3; TRBD2 fits 14 bases in the junction. DNA sequence: TGTGCCATCAGTGAGTCCCGACTAGCGGGGGGGCCGTTGGGCACAGATACGCAGTATTTT. It encodes CAISESRLAGGPLGTDTQYF.